The rows below give T cell receptor beta chains drawn from one sample of a study of blood T cells in healthy people across ages. MiXCR was run by TCRdb on the 5' RACE reads, yielding one entry per CDR3 protein. The sample holds some 1.6 million distinct CDR3 sequences; approximately 32% are singletons and the top ten take around 11%. Input material: blood. Every receptor here comes from a woman aged 25 to 45 in good health. Each CDR3 is given with its conserved first and last residue. Each record gives: D gene, V gene, J gene, clone size, CDR3 length, CDR3 DNA, CDR3 protein. The D gene is left open where the match is weak. Size tells how often a clone was seen (once, few, many) or the class of an expanded clone, and some rows leave it out.

d_call: -; v_call: TRBV6-1; j_call: TRBJ2-7; clone_size: -; cdr3_length: 13; cdr3_nt: TGTGCCAGCAGCATCGACACGACCTACGAGCAGTACTTC; cdr3_aa: CASSIDTTYEQYF
d_call: TRBD2; v_call: TRBV20-1; j_call: TRBJ2-1; clone_size: few; cdr3_length: 12; cdr3_nt: TGCAGTGCCGGGAGGGCCGGCAGGGAGCAGTTCTTC; cdr3_aa: CSAGRAGREQFF
d_call: TRBD1; v_call: TRBV6-1; j_call: TRBJ2-5; clone_size: -; cdr3_length: 15; cdr3_nt: TGTGCCAGCAGCCAATCCCCGGGACAGCAAGAGACCCAGTACTTC; cdr3_aa: CASSQSPGQQETQYF
d_call: -; v_call: TRBV29-1; j_call: TRBJ2-1; clone_size: many; cdr3_length: 15; cdr3_nt: TGCAGCGTTGAAGTTGGCGGTAGCTCCTACAATGAGCAGTTCTTC; cdr3_aa: CSVEVGGSSYNEQFF
d_call: -; v_call: TRBV11-2; j_call: TRBJ2-3; clone_size: -; cdr3_length: 14; cdr3_nt: TGTGCCAGCAGCTCATGGGACCGCACAGATACGCAGTATTTT; cdr3_aa: CASSSWDRTDTQYF
d_call: -; v_call: TRBV10-3; j_call: TRBJ2-7; clone_size: few; cdr3_length: 13; cdr3_nt: TGTGCCACATCTGGGCAGGACTCCTACGAGCAGTACTTC; cdr3_aa: CATSGQDSYEQYF
d_call: TRBD2; v_call: TRBV7-2; j_call: TRBJ2-5; clone_size: few; cdr3_length: 15; cdr3_nt: TGTGCCAGCAGCCCGCAAGCAGCGGGGGGAGAGACCCAGTACTTC; cdr3_aa: CASSPQAAGGETQYF
d_call: -; v_call: TRBV7-8; j_call: TRBJ1-2; clone_size: -; cdr3_length: 14; cdr3_nt: TGTGCCAGCAGCTTAGCGGATGCTTTGGGGGGCTACACCTTC; cdr3_aa: CASSLADALGGYTF
d_call: -; v_call: TRBV10-3; j_call: TRBJ2-5; clone_size: -; cdr3_length: 13; cdr3_nt: TGTGCCATCAGTGACTCTGAGGTGGAGACCCAGTACTTC; cdr3_aa: CAISDSEVETQYF
d_call: -; v_call: TRBV6-2/TRBV6-3; j_call: TRBJ1-2; clone_size: few; cdr3_length: 13; cdr3_nt: TGTGCCGGATCCAGGGCTTCTAACTATGGCTACACCTTC; cdr3_aa: CAGSRASNYGYTF
d_call: -; v_call: TRBV9; j_call: TRBJ1-5; clone_size: -; cdr3_length: 15; cdr3_nt: TGTGCCGGCAGCGTCTATGGGGATATCAATCAGCCCCAGCATTTT; cdr3_aa: CAGSVYGDINQPQHF
d_call: TRBD2; v_call: TRBV4-2; j_call: TRBJ2-7; clone_size: -; cdr3_length: 17; cdr3_nt: TGTGCCAGCAGCCCCGGACTAGCGGGAGGATCCCCCTACGAGCAGTACTTC; cdr3_aa: CASSPGLAGGSPYEQYF
d_call: -; v_call: TRBV14; j_call: TRBJ2-7; clone_size: -; cdr3_length: 19; cdr3_nt: TGTGCCAGCAGCCACCCGAGGGCAGGCCAACTGCAATACACCTACGAGCAGTACTTC; cdr3_aa: CASSHPRAGQLQYTYEQYF
d_call: -; v_call: TRBV7-6; j_call: TRBJ2-7; clone_size: -; cdr3_length: 16; cdr3_nt: TGTGCCAGCAGCTTACAAGGATCCATCCTTTACGGCGAGCAGTACTTC; cdr3_aa: CASSLQGSILYGEQYF
d_call: -; v_call: TRBV28; j_call: TRBJ2-5; clone_size: -; cdr3_length: 12; cdr3_nt: TGTGCCAGCACCGGGACTTTGGAGACCCAGTACTTC; cdr3_aa: CASTGTLETQYF
d_call: TRBD2; v_call: TRBV20-1; j_call: TRBJ2-7; clone_size: few; cdr3_length: 14; cdr3_nt: TGCAGTGCTAGCACTACTAGCGGGAGGTACGAGCAGTACTTC; cdr3_aa: CSASTTSGRYEQYF
d_call: -; v_call: TRBV5-1; j_call: TRBJ2-1; clone_size: -; cdr3_length: 15; cdr3_nt: TGCGCCAGCAGTTTGAATGGACAGCGATGGAGTGGGCAGTTCTTC; cdr3_aa: CASSLNGQRWSGQFF
d_call: -; v_call: TRBV7-9; j_call: TRBJ2-2; clone_size: -; cdr3_length: 14; cdr3_nt: TGTGCCAGCAGCTTAACCTATGCGGGCGGGGAGCTGTTTTTT; cdr3_aa: CASSLTYAGGELFF
d_call: TRBD2; v_call: TRBV9; j_call: TRBJ2-3; clone_size: -; cdr3_length: 15; cdr3_nt: TGTGCCAGCAGCGAAGCGGGAGGGAAGGCAGATACGCAGTATTTT; cdr3_aa: CASSEAGGKADTQYF
d_call: -; v_call: TRBV13; j_call: TRBJ2-6; clone_size: -; cdr3_length: 16; cdr3_nt: TGTGCCAGCAGAAACACGCTGAGCTCTGGGGCCAACGTCCTGACTTTC; cdr3_aa: CASRNTLSSGANVLTF
d_call: TRBD1; v_call: TRBV7-3; j_call: TRBJ2-1; clone_size: many; cdr3_length: 16; cdr3_nt: TGTGCCAGCAGCCCAATACGGGACAGGAAATTCAATGAGCAGTTCTTC; cdr3_aa: CASSPIRDRKFNEQFF
d_call: -; v_call: TRBV5-1; j_call: TRBJ2-1; clone_size: -; cdr3_length: 13; cdr3_nt: TGCGCCTCCCAAATCGGGGAGTACGGTGAGCAGTTCTTC; cdr3_aa: CASQIGEYGEQFF
d_call: -; v_call: TRBV6-5; j_call: TRBJ1-2; clone_size: -; cdr3_length: 14; cdr3_nt: TGTGCCAGCAGAAAGGCCGGTGCGGGGTATGGCTACACCTTC; cdr3_aa: CASRKAGAGYGYTF
d_call: -; v_call: TRBV9; j_call: TRBJ2-4; clone_size: few; cdr3_length: 14; cdr3_nt: TGTGCCAGCAGCGGGGGGATAGCCAAAAACATTCAGTACTTC; cdr3_aa: CASSGGIAKNIQYF
d_call: -; v_call: TRBV27; j_call: TRBJ1-6; clone_size: many; cdr3_length: 14; cdr3_nt: TGTGCCAGCAGTTTGACCCCTTCCAATTCACCCCTCCACTTT; cdr3_aa: CASSLTPSNSPLHF
d_call: -; v_call: TRBV12-3/TRBV12-4; j_call: TRBJ2-3; clone_size: few; cdr3_length: 15; cdr3_nt: TGTGCCAGCAGTCTCTCCAATAGACAGACAGATACGCAGTATTTT; cdr3_aa: CASSLSNRQTDTQYF
d_call: -; v_call: TRBV3-1; j_call: TRBJ2-3; clone_size: -; cdr3_length: 16; cdr3_nt: TGTGCCAGCAGCCTAACTCGAGCAGAACGCACAGATACGCAGTATTTT; cdr3_aa: CASSLTRAERTDTQYF
d_call: TRBD1; v_call: TRBV29-1; j_call: TRBJ1-1; clone_size: -; cdr3_length: 13; cdr3_nt: TGCAGCACAACTGGACAGGGTGGCACTGAAGCTTTCTTT; cdr3_aa: CSTTGQGGTEAFF
d_call: TRBD1; v_call: TRBV4-1; j_call: TRBJ2-1; clone_size: many; cdr3_length: 17; cdr3_nt: TGCGCCAGCAGCCGCCAGACAGGGGGCAGCTCCTACAATGAGCAGTTCTTC; cdr3_aa: CASSRQTGGSSYNEQFF